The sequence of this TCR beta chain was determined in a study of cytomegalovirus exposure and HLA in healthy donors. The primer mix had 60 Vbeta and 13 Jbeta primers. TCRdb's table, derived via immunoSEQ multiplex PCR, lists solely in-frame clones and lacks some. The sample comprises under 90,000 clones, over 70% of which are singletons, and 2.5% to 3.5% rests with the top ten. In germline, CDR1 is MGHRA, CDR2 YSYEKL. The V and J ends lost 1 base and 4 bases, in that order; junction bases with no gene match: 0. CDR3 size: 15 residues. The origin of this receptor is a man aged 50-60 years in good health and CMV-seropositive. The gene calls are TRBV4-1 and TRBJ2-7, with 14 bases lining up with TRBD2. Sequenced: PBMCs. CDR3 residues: CASSQGTSGRYEQYF. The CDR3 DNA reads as TGCGCCAGCAGCCAAGGGACTAGCGGGAGGTACGAGCAGTACTTC.